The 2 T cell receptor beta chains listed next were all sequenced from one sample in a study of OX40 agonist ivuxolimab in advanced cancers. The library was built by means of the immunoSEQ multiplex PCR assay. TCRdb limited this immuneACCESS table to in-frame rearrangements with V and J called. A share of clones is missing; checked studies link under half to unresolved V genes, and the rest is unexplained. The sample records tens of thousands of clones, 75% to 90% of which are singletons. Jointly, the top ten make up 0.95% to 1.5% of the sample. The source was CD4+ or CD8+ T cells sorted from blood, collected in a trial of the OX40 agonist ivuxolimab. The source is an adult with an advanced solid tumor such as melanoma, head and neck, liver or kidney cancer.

Here the CDR3 reads CASSLERGAQYF. CDR3 coding DNA: TGCGCCAGCAGCTTGGAGCGGGGGGCGCAGTACTTC. The chain joins TRBV5-1 to TRBJ2-5; 9 nucleotides match TRBD2. The CDR3 covers 12 residues. The V segment lost 0 bases and the J segment 11 bases; nucleotides outside the gene matches: 2. The germline CDR1 and CDR2 sequences are SGHRS and YFSETQ.

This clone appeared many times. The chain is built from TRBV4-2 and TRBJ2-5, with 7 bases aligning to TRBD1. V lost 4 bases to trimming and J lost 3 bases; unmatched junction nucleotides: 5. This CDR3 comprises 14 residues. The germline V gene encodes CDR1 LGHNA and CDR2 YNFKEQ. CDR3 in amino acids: CASSPRGQEETQYF. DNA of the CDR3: TGTGCCAGCAGCCCCCGCGGACAGGAAGAGACCCAGTACTTC.